Sequencing of this T cell receptor beta chain was carried out in a study of long-term antiretroviral therapy in people with HIV. The table lists this clone with a count of one. Assay version v3.0 of immunoSEQ was used, and it was run at survey level. The assay was immunoSEQ multiplex PCR, and TCRdb's table has in-frame clones only and misses some. This sample has about 15,000 clones, with about 80% found just once. The CDR3 contains 15 residues. Trimming left V 2 bases short and J 5 bases short, with 13 bases between. Per the germline V gene, CDR1 is MNHNY and CDR2 is SVGAGI (reference sequence). This TCR derives from a man aged 35 to 55 with HIV. The sample consisted of unsorted PBMCs, taken just before starting antiretroviral therapy. The chain employs TRBV6-6 and TRBJ1-5, with TRBD1 as a possible D gene (6 bases). The CDR3 here is CASSYTGNGHQPQHF. The DNA for the CDR3 is TGTGCCAGCAGTTACACAGGGAATGGTCATCAGCCCCAGCATTTT.